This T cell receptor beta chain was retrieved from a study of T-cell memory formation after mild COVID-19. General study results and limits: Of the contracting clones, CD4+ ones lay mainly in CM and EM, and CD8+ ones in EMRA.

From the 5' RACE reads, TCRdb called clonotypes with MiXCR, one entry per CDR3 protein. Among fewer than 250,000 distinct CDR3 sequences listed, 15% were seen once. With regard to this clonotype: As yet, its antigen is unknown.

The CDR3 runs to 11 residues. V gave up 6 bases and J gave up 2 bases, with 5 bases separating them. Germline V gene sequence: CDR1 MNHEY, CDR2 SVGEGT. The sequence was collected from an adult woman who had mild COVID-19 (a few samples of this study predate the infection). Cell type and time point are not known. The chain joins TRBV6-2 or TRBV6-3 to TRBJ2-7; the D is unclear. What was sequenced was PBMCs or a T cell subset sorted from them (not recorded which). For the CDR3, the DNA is TGTGCCAGCAGCACAGCCTACGAGCAGTACTTC. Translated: CASSTAYEQYF.